This TCR beta chain was identified during a study of CD8+ T cells in alopecia areata. At the level of the study: For the treated group, dosing was oral tofacitinib at 5 to 10 mg twice daily. Severity scores in treated patients reflected the percentage of scalp affected.

Reverse transcription of extracted RNA yielded cDNA, which provided the sequencing template. The table came from immunoSEQ multiplex PCR; TCRdb's copy has only in-frame clones and leaves some out. This repertoire shows 190,000 or so clones, around 50% found once; its top ten account for around 12%. Noted treatment: oral pan-JAK inhibitor, 5-10 mg twice daily. The germline gives CDR1 SGHRS, CDR2 YFSETQ. The germline V and J ends were trimmed by 6 bases and 0 bases, with 16 bases remaining between them. The CDR3 spans 15 residues. V and J are TRBV5-1 and TRBJ2-7; possible D gene TRBD1, 5 bases. The starting material was CD8+ T cells sorted from blood, obtained at week 24, from a patient treated with tofacitinib. This TCR came from a human donor with alopecia areata. The CDR3 is CASTPNRRSSYEQYF. The CDR3 DNA is TGCGCCAGCACCCCAAACAGGAGAAGCTCCTACGAGCAGTACTTC.